These 17 T cell receptor beta chains came from one sample sequenced in a study of spatial heterogeneity in lung cancer. The sample's time point: sample taken at primary tumor resection. The study sequenced unsorted whole RNA from tumor, nontumor lung or frozen PBMC. TCRdb independently ran MiXCR on the 5' RACE reads; one entry per CDR3 protein. The data show about 45,000 distinct CDR3 sequences, 12% seen once. The sequencing used PBMCs, collected at surgery. Every receptor here comes from a female donor with early-stage non-small cell lung cancer.

Only a few counts were recorded for this clonotype. The V and J genes are TRBV28 and TRBJ1-2; TRBD1 matches at 11 bases. Trimming removed 6 bases from V and 7 bases from J; junction bases left unmatched: 4. Germline assignment: CDR1 MDHEN and CDR2 SYDVKM. This CDR3 contains 13 residues. The DNA for the CDR3 is TGTGCCAGCAGGCCCGGGACAGGGGGTGGCTACACCTTC. The encoded protein is CASRPGTGGGYTF.

This clonotype has just a few counts. This CDR3 reads CASSSTLRAQLDNEQFF. CDR3 sequence (DNA): TGTGCCAGCAGTTCGACCCTCAGGGCCCAGTTGGACAATGAGCAGTTCTTC. The V call is TRBV28, the J call TRBJ2-1, with D possibly matching TRBD1 (5 bases). V dropped 4 bases and J dropped 5 bases, with 21 bases sitting between them. Germline loops: CDR1 MDHEN, CDR2 SYDVKM. The CDR3 runs to 17 residues.

This clonotype was counted only a few times. This chain links TRBV7-9 with TRBJ1-6; D uncertain. CDR1 is SEHNR, CDR2 FQNEAQ, per germline (reference sequence). This CDR3 region has 12 residues. The V end lost 1 base, the J end lost 9 bases, and 4 bases lay between the germline ends. The CDR3 DNA is TGTGCCAGCAGCTTAGGGGGTTCACCCCTCCACTTT. Protein: CASSLGGSPLHF.

In its sample, this clonotype was seen many times. This rearrangement joins TRBV28 to TRBJ2-6; TRBD1 agrees at 8 bases. CDR1 MDHEN and CDR2 SYDVKM come from the germline V gene. J lost 3 bases, V lost 4 bases, and 5 bases had no gene match. CDR3 length equals 16 residues. The CDR3 sequence: CASSSPGTGGANVLTF. In nucleotides, the CDR3 is TGTGCCAGCAGTTCTCCGGGGACAGGTGGGGCCAACGTCCTGACTTTC.

This clonotype was counted only a few times. The V and J genes are TRBV5-1 and TRBJ2-7, with no clear D. Trimming took 0 bases from V and 0 from J, leaving 10 bases between them. Germline lookup yields CDR1 SGHRS and CDR2 YFSETQ. CDR3 length equals 15 residues. The CDR3, as DNA: TGCGCCAGCAGCTTGGGGGCAGGAAACTCCTACGAGCAGTACTTC. Residues: CASSLGAGNSYEQYF.

This clonotype was detected only a few times. V and J are TRBV6-6 and TRBJ1-4; D is perhaps TRBD1 (5 bases). CDR3 length: 14 residues. Germline V gene lookup returns CDR1 MNHNY and CDR2 SVGAGI (reference sequence). V was cut by 7 bases and J by 3 bases, with 12 bases left in between. The DNA of the CDR3 is TGTGCCAGCATCGGGGGAGGATCTAATGAAAAACTGTTTTTT. Translating it yields CASIGGGSNEKLFF.

This chain links TRBV20-1 with TRBJ2-3, with 8 positions matching TRBD2. Trimming took 5 bases from V and 3 from J; bases not matched to a gene: 10. In germline, CDR1 is DFQATT, CDR2 SNEGSKA (reference sequence). The CDR3 has 15 residues. CDR3 sequence (DNA): TGCAGTGCTCATCGGGGGGGCGGGAGTACAGATACGCAGTATTTT. Translating it yields CSAHRGGGSTDTQYF.

The chain combines TRBV11-2 with TRBJ2-2; the D gene is possibly TRBD2 (6 bases). V shed 2 bases and J shed 4 bases, with 8 bases lying between them. CDR3 length: 14 residues. The germline V gene has CDR1 SGHAT and CDR2 FQNNGV. The CDR3 sequence: CASSLIGSTGELFF. In DNA form, the CDR3 reads TGTGCCAGCAGCTTAATCGGGAGCACCGGGGAGCTGTTTTTT.

V and J are TRBV20-1 and TRBJ2-5; 11 bases are shared with TRBD1. V shed 5 bases and J 3 bases; nucleotides not matched to a gene: 11. CDR1 and CDR2 (germline): DFQATT, SNEGSKA (reference sequence). The CDR3 runs 16 residues. CDR3 coding DNA: TGCAGTGCTCACTCAGGATTGGGACAGGGGGAAGAGACCCAGTACTTC. This encodes CSAHSGLGQGEETQYF.

This clonotype was seen many times. The chain links TRBV7-2 to TRBJ2-1; D call uncertain. The CDR3 contains 13 residues. V lost 0 bases to trimming and J lost 6 bases, with 6 bases between them. Germline V gives CDR1 SGHTA, CDR2 FQGNSA. In nucleotides, the CDR3 is TGTGCCAGCAGCTTAGCACCGCGCAATGAGCAGTTCTTC. It encodes CASSLAPRNEQFF.

The chain uses TRBV18 and TRBJ1-6; weak D call: TRBD1 (5 bases). The CDR3 spans 16 residues. Per the germline V gene, CDR1 is KGHSH and CDR2 is LQKENI. V was trimmed by 3 bases and J by 9 bases, leaving 18 bases between them. The chain's CDR3 is CASSPDTLPRVSPLHF. In nucleotides, the CDR3 is TGTGCCAGCTCACCGGATACACTCCCCAGGGTTTCACCCCTCCACTTT.

The table lists this clonotype with a few counts. The gene calls are TRBV5-1 and TRBJ1-1, with D maybe TRBD1 (5 bases). Trimming removed 4 bases from V and 1 base from J, with 14 bases in between. This CDR3 has 15 amino acids. The germline V gene has CDR1 SGHRS and CDR2 YFSETQ. CDR3 DNA: TGCGCCAGCAGCGCAGGACAAACAGGGAACACTGAAGCTTTCTTT. Amino acid sequence: CASSAGQTGNTEAFF.

This clonotype has just a few counts. V gene TRBV20-1 combines with J gene TRBJ1-6; 7 bases match TRBD1. Per germline, CDR1 DFQATT and CDR2 SNEGSKA (reference sequence). V was pared by 5 bases and J by 5 bases, with 9 bases of the junction left unmatched. The CDR3 covers 15 residues. The CDR3 DNA reads TGCAGTGCTTCGACAGGGCGTGGGAATAATTCACCCCTCCACTTT. As protein: CSASTGRGNNSPLHF.

This rearrangement joins TRBV4-3 to TRBJ1-2; D perhaps matches TRBD1 (5 bases). Trimming pared 1 base from V and 10 bases from J, leaving 16 bases between. Germline CDR1 is LGHNA and CDR2 is YSLEER. The length of the CDR3 is 14 residues. In DNA form, the CDR3 reads TGCGCCAGCAGCCAAGGAGAGGGGCGGGGGGACTACACCTTC. Its protein product is CASSQGEGRGDYTF.

There are many counts of this clonotype. The chain couples TRBV6-5 to TRBJ2-7; no reliable D call. V was pared by 0 bases and J by 3 bases, with 12 bases between. This CDR3 is 15 amino acids long. From germline, CDR1 is MNHEY and CDR2 SVGAGI. The CDR3 reads CASSYSLADLYEQYF. CDR3 coding DNA: TGTGCCAGCAGTTACTCGTTAGCAGACCTCTACGAGCAGTACTTC.

The chain has TRBV6-6 and TRBJ1-2; possible D gene TRBD1, 6 bases. Trimming took off 0 bases at V and 3 bases at J, with 11 bases between the two ends. CDR3 length: 15 residues. Germline assignment: CDR1 MNHNY and CDR2 SVGAGI (reference sequence). The CDR3 DNA is TGTGCCAGCAGTTACTCTACGGGGGCATACTATGGCTACACCTTC. It codes for CASSYSTGAYYGYTF.

This clonotype has a count of ten or more. As DNA, the CDR3 is TGTGCCAGCAGTTCCGCGACTAGCGGGGCAAGTAGTAATGAGCAGTTCTTC. The encoded protein is CASSSATSGASSNEQFF. The V gene is TRBV27, the J gene TRBJ2-1, with 11 bases identical to TRBD2. Per germline, CDR1 MNHEY and CDR2 SMNVEV (reference sequence). V lost 4 bases, J lost 7 bases, and 12 bases stayed unmatched. The CDR3 extends over 17 amino acids.